The entry that follows covers one T cell receptor (beta chain) sequence. Its antigen is unknown. The PCR ran on 60 Vbeta and 13 Jbeta primers. Sequenced by immunoSEQ multiplex PCR; TCRdb stores in-frame clones only, minus some. The repertoire consists of some 150,000 clones, with roughly 85% occurring once and the leading ten covering roughly 1.2%. Nominally healthy donors provided the samples, though records likely missed some immune exposures. With 10 bases removed from V and 5 bases from J, the gap between germline ends came to 17 bases. The CDR3 runs 13 residues. CDR1 and CDR2 from the germline V gene are WSHSY and SAAADI. This sample is drawn from a study of cytomegalovirus exposure and HLA in healthy donors. Study-level results: Researchers reported in a later analysis that a missense DCLRE1C variant was tied to TCR beta V- and J-gene trimming. Immune exposure was documented only through CMV serostatus. The authors assumed roughly uniform sequencing depth across donors for presence/absence analyses.

The chain couples TRBV10-2 to TRBJ1-1; D not certain. The material sequenced was PBMCs. The receptor comes from a woman in her forties or fifties in good health and CMV-seronegative. The CDR3 protein is CATSTAGVTEAFF. The CDR3 DNA reads as TGCGCCACCTCTACTGCCGGTGTAACTGAAGCTTTCTTT.